Presented here are 5 T cell receptor beta chains from one specimen sequenced in a study of CD8 T cells in Susac syndrome. With random hexamers, reverse transcription was performed on about 0.45 to 1 ug of RNA. MiXCR, run by TCRdb on the immunoSEQ multiplex PCR reads, gives a single entry per CDR3 protein. This sample has around 270,000 distinct CDR3 sequences; roughly 85% occur once, and the top ten carry around 0.2%. Sequenced sample: CD8+ T cells from PBMCs. The receptor source for this set is a human donor with multiple sclerosis.

The chain is built from TRBV12-3 or TRBV12-4 and TRBJ1-1, with TRBD1 as a possible D gene (5 bases). The CDR3 totals 15 residues. Trimming cost V 1 base and J 10 bases, with 19 bases left between them. The CDR3 bases are TGTGCCAGCAGTTTAGTTTCTTGGGGGGTCCGCGGAGCTTTCTTT. Translated: CASSLVSWGVRGAFF.

The rearrangement links TRBV30 to TRBJ1-3; 7 bases match TRBD1. From germline, CDR1 is GTSNPN and CDR2 SVGIG (reference sequence). The junction had 1 base not matched to a gene; V was cut back by 0 bases and J by 2 bases. This CDR3 has 14 residues. The CDR3, as DNA: TGTGCCTGGAGTGTAGGGACAGCTGGAAACACCATATATTTT. This sequence encodes CAWSVGTAGNTIYF.

CDR3 coding DNA: TGTGCCACCAGCCCAGGTGGCAATCAGCCCCAGCATTTT. Protein sequence: CATSPGGNQPQHF. The genes are TRBV24-1 and TRBJ1-5, with D unclear. The CDR3 runs to 13 residues. The V gene's germline CDR1 is KGHDR and CDR2 SFDVKD. The V and J ends lost 7 bases and 2 bases respectively, with 8 bases between them.

This clonotype has only one observation. This chain joins TRBV4-3 and TRBJ2-1, with no clear D. The CDR3 loop spans 14 amino acids. V was pared by 0 bases and J by 5 bases, with 8 bases between. Germline V gives CDR1 LGHNA, CDR2 YSLEER. The CDR3 is CASSQDLRNNEQFF. The CDR3 nucleotides are TGCGCCAGCAGCCAAGATCTGCGAAACAATGAGCAGTTCTTC.

The chain employs TRBV4-3 and TRBJ2-7; 11 bases are a match to TRBD2. The germline CDR1 and CDR2 sequences are LGHNA and YSLEER. The CDR3 runs to 16 residues. V gave up 0 bases and J gave up 3 bases; unmatched junction bases: 4. This chain's CDR3 is CASSQDRTSGGYEQYF. CDR3 in DNA: TGCGCCAGCAGCCAAGATCGAACTAGCGGGGGCTACGAGCAGTACTTC.